The sequence of this T cell receptor (beta chain) was determined in a study of blood T cell repertoires in COVID-19. The method was immunoSEQ multiplex PCR; TCRdb's version includes in-frame clones alone and lacks a portion of them. The table has fewer than 60,000 clones, under 90% seen once; the top ten hold approximately 8.2%. The ends lost 6 bases at V and 2 bases at J; junction bases unmatched: 6. The CDR3 sequence is 15 residues long. The V gene's germline CDR1 is MRHNA and CDR2 SNTAGT. The material sequenced was peripheral blood. The receptor was derived from a man in his 60s with acute or convalescent COVID-19. The chain is built from TRBV6-4 and TRBJ2-1, with 8 bases identical to TRBD2. The CDR3 spells CASSILAAPYNEQFF. The CDR3 coding sequence is TGTGCCAGCAGCATACTAGCGGCCCCCTACAATGAGCAGTTCTTC.